This TCR beta chain originates from a study of cytomegalovirus exposure and HLA in healthy donors. Trimming pared 6 bases from V and 6 bases from J, leaving 14 bases between. The CDR3 sequence is 13 residues long. Germline V gives CDR1 KGHSH, CDR2 LQKENI. It was with 60 Vbeta and 13 Jbeta primers that the PCR ran. Assay used: immunoSEQ multiplex PCR; TCRdb lists only in-frame clones, some missing. The sample records approximately 150,000 clones, 80% being singletons. The chain has TRBV18 and TRBJ1-1; D might be TRBD1 (5 bases). The specimen was PBMCs. This TCR was sampled from a man aged 25 to 45 in good health and CMV-seropositive. The CDR3 bases are TGTGCCAGCTCGACAGAGATAGGCGCTGAAGCTTTCTTT. Translating gives CASSTEIGAEAFF.